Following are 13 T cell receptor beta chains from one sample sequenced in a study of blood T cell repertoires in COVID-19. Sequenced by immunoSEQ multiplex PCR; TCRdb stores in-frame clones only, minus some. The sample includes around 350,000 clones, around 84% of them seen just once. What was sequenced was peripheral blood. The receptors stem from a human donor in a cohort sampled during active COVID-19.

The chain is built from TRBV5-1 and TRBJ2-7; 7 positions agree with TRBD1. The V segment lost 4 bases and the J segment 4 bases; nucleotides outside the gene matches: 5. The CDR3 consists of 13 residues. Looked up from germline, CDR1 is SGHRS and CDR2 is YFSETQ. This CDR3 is CASSPGQSYEQYF. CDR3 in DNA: TGCGCCAGCAGCCCGGGACAGAGTTACGAGCAGTACTTC.

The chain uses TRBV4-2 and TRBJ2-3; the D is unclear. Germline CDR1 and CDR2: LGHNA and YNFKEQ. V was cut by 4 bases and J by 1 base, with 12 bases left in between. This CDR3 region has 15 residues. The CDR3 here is CASSRPQVGTDTQYF. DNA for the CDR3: TGTGCCAGCAGCCGCCCTCAGGTGGGCACAGATACGCAGTATTTT.

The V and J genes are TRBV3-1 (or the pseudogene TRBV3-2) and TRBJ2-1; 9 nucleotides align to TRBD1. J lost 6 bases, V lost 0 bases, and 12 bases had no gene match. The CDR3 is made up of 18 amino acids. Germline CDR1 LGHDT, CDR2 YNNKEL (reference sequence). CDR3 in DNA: TGTGCCAGCAGCCAAGATTTGGGCCGGGGGACAGGGTTCAATGAGCAGTTCTTC. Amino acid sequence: CASSQDLGRGTGFNEQFF.

The CDR3 loop reads CSVGTSFPGELFF. The CDR3 bases are TGCAGCGTTGGGACTAGTTTTCCCGGGGAGCTGTTTTTT. The chain has TRBV29-1 and TRBJ2-2; 7 positions agree with TRBD2. Losses at the gene ends were 4 bases for V and 6 bases for J; bases not matched to a gene: 5. The germline gives CDR1 SQVTM, CDR2 ANQGSEA. The CDR3 loop spans 13 amino acids.

Written as DNA, the CDR3 is TGTGCCAGTAGTATGGGAAGGGGCGATGAGCAGTTCTTC. It translates to CASSMGRGDEQFF. The chain uses TRBV19 and TRBJ2-1; D is possibly TRBD1 (5 bases). Trimming left V 3 bases short and J 8 bases short, with 11 bases between. This CDR3 spans 13 amino acids. The germline V gene encodes CDR1 LNHDA and CDR2 SQIVND (reference sequence). Together with reference TRBV19 and TRBJ2-1, the CDR3 gives the full variable domain: DGGITQSPKYLFRKEGQNVTLSCEQNLNHDAMYWYRQDPGQGLRLIYYSQIVNDFQKGDIAEGYSVSREKKESFPLTVTSAQKNPTAFYLCASSMGRGDEQFFGPGTRLTVL.

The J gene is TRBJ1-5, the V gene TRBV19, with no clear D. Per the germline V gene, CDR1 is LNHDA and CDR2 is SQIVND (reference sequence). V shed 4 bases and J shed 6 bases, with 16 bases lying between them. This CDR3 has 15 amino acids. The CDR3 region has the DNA TGTGCCAGTAGTAAAGCACCTTTATTCGGTCAGCCCCAGCATTTT. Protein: CASSKAPLFGQPQHF.

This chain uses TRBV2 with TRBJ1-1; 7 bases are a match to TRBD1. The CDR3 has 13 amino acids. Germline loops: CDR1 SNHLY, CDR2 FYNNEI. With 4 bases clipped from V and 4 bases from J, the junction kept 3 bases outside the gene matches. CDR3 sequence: CASSAQGSTEAFF. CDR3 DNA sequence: TGTGCCAGCAGTGCACAGGGGAGCACTGAAGCTTTCTTT.

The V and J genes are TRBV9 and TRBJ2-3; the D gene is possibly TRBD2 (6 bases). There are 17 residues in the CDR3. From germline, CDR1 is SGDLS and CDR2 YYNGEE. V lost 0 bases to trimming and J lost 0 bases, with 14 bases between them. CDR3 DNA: TGTGCCAGCAGCGTAGCGGGGCGGGGAATTAGCACAGATACGCAGTATTTT. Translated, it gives CASSVAGRGISTDTQYF. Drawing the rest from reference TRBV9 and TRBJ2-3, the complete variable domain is DSGVTQTPKHLITATGQRVTLRCSPRSGDLSVYWYQQSLDQGLQFLIQYYNGEERAKGNILERFSAQQFPDLHSELNLSSLELGDSALYFCASSVAGRGISTDTQYFGPGTRLTVL.

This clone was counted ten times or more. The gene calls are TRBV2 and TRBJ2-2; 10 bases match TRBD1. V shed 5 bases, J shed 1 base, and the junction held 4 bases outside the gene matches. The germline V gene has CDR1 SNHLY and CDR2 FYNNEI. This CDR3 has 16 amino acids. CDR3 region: CASSRQGARNTGELFF. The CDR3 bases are TGTGCCAGCAGTAGACAGGGGGCGCGGAACACCGGGGAGCTGTTTTTT.

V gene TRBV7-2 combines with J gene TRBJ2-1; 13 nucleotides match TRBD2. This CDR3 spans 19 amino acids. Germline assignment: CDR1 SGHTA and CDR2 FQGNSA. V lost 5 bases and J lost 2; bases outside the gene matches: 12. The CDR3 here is CASSPPGTSGMSAYNEQFF. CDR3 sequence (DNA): TGTGCCAGCAGCCCCCCCGGGACTAGCGGGATGAGTGCCTACAATGAGCAGTTCTTC.

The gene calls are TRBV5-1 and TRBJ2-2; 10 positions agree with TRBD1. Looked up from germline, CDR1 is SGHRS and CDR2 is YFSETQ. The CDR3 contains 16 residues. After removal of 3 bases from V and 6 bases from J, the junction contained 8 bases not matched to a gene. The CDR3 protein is CASSSPGTGDAGELFF. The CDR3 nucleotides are TGCGCCAGCAGCTCCCCCGGGACAGGGGACGCCGGGGAGCTGTTTTTT.

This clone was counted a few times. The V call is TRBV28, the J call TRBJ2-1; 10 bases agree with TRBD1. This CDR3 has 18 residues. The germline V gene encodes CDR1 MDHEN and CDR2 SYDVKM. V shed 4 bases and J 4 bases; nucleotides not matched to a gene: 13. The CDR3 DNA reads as TGTGCCAGCAGTTATAGTTATCGCCGGGACAGGGGTTACAATGAGCAGTTCTTC. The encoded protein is CASSYSYRRDRGYNEQFF.

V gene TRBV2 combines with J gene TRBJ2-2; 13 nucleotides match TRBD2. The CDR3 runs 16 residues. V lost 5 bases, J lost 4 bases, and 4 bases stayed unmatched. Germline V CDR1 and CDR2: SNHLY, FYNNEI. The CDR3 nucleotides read TGTGCCAGCAGTACTAGCGGGGGGGCGCGCACCGGGGAGCTGTTTTTT. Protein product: CASSTSGGARTGELFF.